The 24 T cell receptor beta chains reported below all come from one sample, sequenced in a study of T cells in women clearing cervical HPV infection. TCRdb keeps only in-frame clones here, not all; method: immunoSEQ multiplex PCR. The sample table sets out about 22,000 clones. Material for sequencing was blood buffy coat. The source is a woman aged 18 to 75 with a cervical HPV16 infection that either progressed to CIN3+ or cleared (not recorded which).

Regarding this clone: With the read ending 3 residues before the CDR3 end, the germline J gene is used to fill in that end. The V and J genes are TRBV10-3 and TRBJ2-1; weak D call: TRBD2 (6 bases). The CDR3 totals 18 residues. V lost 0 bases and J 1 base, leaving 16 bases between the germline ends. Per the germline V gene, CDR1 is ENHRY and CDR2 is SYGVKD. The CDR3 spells CAISESGSLALSYNEQFF. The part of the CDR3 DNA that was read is TGTGCCATCAGTGAGTCGGGGTCACTAGCTTTGTCCTACAATGAG.

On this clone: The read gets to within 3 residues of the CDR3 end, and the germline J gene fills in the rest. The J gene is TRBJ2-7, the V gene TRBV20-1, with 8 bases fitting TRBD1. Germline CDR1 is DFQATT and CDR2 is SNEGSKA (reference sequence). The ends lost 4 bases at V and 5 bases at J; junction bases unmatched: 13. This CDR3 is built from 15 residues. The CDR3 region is CSANPSRTGYDEQYF. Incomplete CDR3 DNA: TGCAGTGCTAACCCCTCCCGGACAGGGTATGACGAG.

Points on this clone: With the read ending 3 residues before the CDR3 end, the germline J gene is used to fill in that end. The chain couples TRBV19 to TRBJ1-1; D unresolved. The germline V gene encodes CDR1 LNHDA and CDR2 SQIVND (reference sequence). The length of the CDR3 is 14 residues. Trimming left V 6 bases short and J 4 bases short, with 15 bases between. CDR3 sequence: CASSLAFLGTEAFF. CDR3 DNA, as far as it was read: TGTGCCAGTAGCCTAGCCTTCTTAGGCACTGAA.

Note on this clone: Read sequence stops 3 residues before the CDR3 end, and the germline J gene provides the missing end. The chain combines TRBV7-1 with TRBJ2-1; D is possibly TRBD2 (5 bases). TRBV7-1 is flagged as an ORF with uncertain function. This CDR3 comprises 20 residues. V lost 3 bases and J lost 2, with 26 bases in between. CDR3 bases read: TGTGCCAGCAGCTCCCCATCGTATAGCGTATCGGGGAGAACCTACAATGAG. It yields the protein CASSSPSYSVSGRTYNE. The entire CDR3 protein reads CASSSPSYSVSGRTYNEQFF.

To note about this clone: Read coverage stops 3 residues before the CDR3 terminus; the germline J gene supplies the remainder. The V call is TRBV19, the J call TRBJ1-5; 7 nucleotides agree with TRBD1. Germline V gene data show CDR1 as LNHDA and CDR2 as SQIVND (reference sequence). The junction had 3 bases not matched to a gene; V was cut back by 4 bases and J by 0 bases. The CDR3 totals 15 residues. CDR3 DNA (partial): TGTGCCAGTAGTAAGGGACAGAATAGCAATCAGCCC. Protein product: CASSKGQNSNQP. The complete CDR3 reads CASSKGQNSNQPQHF.

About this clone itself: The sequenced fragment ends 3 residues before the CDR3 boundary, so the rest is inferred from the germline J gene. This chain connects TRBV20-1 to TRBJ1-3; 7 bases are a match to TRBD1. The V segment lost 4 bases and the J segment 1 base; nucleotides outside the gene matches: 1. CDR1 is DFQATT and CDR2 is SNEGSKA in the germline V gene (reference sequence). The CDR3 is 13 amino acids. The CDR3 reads CSATGQSGNTIYF. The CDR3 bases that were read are TGCAGTGCTACGGGACAGTCTGGAAACACC.

The covered CDR3 bases are TGTGCCAGCAGCCCTGGACAGGGGGCATTTTATGGT. Protein sequence: CASSPGQGAFYG. The full CDR3 is CASSPGQGAFYGQYF. The chain is built from TRBV7-6 and TRBJ2-4; 11 bases agree with TRBD1. The observed sequence ends 3 residues before the CDR3 terminus, with the missing tail filled in from the germline J gene. The CDR3 totals 15 residues. Germline V gene lookup returns CDR1 SGHVS and CDR2 FNYEAQ.

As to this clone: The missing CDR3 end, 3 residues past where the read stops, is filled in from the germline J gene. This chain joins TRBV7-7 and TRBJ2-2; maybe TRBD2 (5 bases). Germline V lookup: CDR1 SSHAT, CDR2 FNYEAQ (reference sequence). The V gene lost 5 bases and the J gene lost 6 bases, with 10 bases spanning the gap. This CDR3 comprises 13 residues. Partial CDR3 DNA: TGTGCCAGCAGCCGTACTAGGGCCGGGGAG. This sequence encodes CASSRTRAGE. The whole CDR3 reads CASSRTRAGELFF.

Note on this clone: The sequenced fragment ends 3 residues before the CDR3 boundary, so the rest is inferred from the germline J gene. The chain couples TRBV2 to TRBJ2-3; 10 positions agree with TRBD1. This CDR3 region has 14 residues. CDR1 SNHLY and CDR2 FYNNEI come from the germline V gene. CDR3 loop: CASRRDRGSETQYF. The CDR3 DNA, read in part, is TGTGCCAGCAGAAGGGACAGGGGTTCTGAGACG.

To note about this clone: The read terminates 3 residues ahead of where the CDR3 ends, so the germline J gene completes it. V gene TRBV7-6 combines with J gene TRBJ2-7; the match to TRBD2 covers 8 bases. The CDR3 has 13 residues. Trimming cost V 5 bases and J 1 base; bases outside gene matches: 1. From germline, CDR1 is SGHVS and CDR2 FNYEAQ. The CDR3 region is CASSRGRSYEQYF. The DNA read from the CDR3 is TGTGCCAGCAGCCGCGGGAGGTCCTACGAG.

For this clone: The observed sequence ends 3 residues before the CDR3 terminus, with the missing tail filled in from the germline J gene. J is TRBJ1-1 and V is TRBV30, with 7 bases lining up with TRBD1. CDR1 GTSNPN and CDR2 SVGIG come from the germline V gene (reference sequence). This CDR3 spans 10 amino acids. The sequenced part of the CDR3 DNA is TGTGCCTCCCAGGGGGAGGGA. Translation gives CASQGEG. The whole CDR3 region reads CASQGEGAFF.

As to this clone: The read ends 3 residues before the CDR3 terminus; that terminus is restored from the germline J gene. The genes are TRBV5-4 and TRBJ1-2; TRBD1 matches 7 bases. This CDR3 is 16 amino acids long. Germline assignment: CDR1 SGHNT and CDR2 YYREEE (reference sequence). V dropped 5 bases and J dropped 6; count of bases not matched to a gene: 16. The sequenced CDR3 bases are TGTGCCAGCAGTTCTCTCCGACAGGGCCCATTGGATGGC. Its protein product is CASSSLRQGPLDG. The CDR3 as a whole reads CASSSLRQGPLDGYTF.

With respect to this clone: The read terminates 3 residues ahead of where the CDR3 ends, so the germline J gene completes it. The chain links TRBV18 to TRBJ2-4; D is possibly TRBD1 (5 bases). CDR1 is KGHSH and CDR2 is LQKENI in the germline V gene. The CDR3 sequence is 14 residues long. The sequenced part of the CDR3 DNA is TGTGCCAGCTCACGTACCCAAGGGGCGGATGGT. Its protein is CASSRTQGADG. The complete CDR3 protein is CASSRTQGADGQYF. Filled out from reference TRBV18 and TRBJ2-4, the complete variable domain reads NAGVMQNPRHLVRRRGQEARLRCSPMKGHSHVYWYRQLPEEGLKFMVYLQKENIIDESGMPKERFSAEFPKEGPSILRIQQVVRGDSAAYFCASSRTQGADGQYFGAGTRLSVL.

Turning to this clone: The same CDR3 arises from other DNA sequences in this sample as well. The CDR3 is CASSDRDSNSGANVLTF. CDR3 DNA (partial): TGTGCCAGCAGCGACCGGGACAGCAACTCTGGGGCCAACGTC. The chain couples TRBV7-3 to TRBJ2-6; 7 bases are shared with TRBD1. The CDR3 end lies 3 residues beyond the end of the read and is filled in from the germline J gene. Germline V CDR1 and CDR2: SGHTA, FQGTGA. The CDR3 contains 17 residues. The ends lost 5 bases at V and 0 bases at J; junction bases unmatched: 7. The full variable domain, with the rest looked up from reference TRBV7-3 and TRBJ2-6, is GAGVSQTPSNKVTEKGKYVELRCDPISGHTALYWYRQSLGQGPEFLIYFQGTGAADDSGLPNDRFFAVRPEGSVSTLKIQRTERGDSAVYLCASSDRDSNSGANVLTFGAGSRLTVL.

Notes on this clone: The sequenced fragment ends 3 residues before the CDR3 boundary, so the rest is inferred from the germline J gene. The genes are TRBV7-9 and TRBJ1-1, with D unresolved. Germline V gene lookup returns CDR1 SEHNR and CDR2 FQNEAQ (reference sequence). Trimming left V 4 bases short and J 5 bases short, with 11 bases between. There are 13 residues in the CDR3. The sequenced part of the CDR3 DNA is TGTGCCAGCAGCTCCGCAGGCAGGACTGAA. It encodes CASSSAGRTE. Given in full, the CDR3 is CASSSAGRTEAFF.

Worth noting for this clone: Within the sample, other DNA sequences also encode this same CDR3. CDR3: CASSLTSGSYEQYF. The CDR3 bases that were read are TGCGCCAGCAGTCTTACTAGCGGCTCCTACGAG. The V gene is TRBV5-1, the J gene TRBJ2-7, with TRBD2 identical over 8 bases. The read terminates 3 residues before the CDR3 end, so the remaining end is supplied by the germline J gene. The CDR3 runs to 14 residues. V shed 5 bases, J shed 0 bases, and the junction held 4 bases outside the gene matches. Germline V lookup: CDR1 SGHRS, CDR2 YFSETQ.

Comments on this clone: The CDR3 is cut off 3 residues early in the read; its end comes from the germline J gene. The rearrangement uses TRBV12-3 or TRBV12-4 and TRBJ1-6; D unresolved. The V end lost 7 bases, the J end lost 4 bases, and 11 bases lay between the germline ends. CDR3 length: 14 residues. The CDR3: CASTAGLYNSPLHF. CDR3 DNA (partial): TGTGCCAGCACCGCAGGACTTTATAATTCACCC.

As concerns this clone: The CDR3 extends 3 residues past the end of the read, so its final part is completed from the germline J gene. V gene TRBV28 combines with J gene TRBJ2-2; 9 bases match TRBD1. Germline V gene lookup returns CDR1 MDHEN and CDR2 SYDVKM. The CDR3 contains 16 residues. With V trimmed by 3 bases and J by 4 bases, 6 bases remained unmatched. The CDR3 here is CASSLEGQGLTGELFF. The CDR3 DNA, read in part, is TGTGCCAGCAGTTTGGAGGGACAGGGCCTCACCGGGGAG.

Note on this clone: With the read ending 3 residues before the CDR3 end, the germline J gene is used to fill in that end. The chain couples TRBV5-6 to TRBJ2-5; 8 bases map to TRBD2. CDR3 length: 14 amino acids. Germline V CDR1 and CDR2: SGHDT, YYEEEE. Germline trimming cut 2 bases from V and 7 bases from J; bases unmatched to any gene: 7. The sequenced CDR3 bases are TGTGCCAGCAGCTTCGGGACTAGGGTAGGGACC. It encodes CASSFGTRVGT. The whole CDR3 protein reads CASSFGTRVGTQYF.

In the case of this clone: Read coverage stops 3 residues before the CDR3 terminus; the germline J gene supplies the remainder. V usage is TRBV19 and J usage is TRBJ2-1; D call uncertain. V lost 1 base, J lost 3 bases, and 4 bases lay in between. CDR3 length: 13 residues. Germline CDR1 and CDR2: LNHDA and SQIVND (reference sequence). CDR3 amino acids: CASSIGGYNEQFF. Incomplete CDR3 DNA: TGTGCCAGTAGTATAGGAGGCTACAATGAG.

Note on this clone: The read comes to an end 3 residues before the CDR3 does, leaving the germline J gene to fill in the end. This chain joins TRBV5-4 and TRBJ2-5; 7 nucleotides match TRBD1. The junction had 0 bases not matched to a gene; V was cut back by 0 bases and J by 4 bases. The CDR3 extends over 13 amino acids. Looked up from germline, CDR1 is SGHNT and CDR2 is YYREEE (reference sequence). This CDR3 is CASSLAGGETQYF. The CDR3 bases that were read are TGTGCCAGCAGCTTGGCAGGGGGAGAGACC.

This CDR3 reads CASSGGPGGTQYF. The DNA read from the CDR3 is TGTGCCAGCAGTGGGGGACCGGGGGGGACC. J is TRBJ2-5 and V is TRBV6-1; the match to TRBD2 covers 7 bases. The read falls 3 residues short of the CDR3 end, and the missing part is taken from the germline J gene. Per the germline V gene, CDR1 is MNHNS and CDR2 is SASEGT. V dropped 4 bases and J dropped 7; count of bases not matched to a gene: 6. This CDR3 has 13 residues.

The CDR3 region is CASSTGGSKYNEQFF. Partial CDR3 DNA: TGTGCCAGCAGTACCGGCGGCTCGAAATACAATGAG. The J gene is TRBJ2-1, the V gene TRBV7-3, with D hard to call. The DNA ends 3 residues before the CDR3 does, and the rest of the CDR3 is filled in from the germline J gene. V was trimmed by 6 bases and J by 4 bases, leaving 16 bases between them. Germline lookup yields CDR1 SGHTA and CDR2 FQGTGA. CDR3 length: 15 amino acids. Variable domain in full (rest from reference TRBV7-3 and TRBJ2-1): GAGVSQTPSNKVTEKGKYVELRCDPISGHTALYWYRQSLGQGPEFLIYFQGTGAADDSGLPNDRFFAVRPEGSVSTLKIQRTERGDSAVYLCASSTGGSKYNEQFFGPGTRLTVL.

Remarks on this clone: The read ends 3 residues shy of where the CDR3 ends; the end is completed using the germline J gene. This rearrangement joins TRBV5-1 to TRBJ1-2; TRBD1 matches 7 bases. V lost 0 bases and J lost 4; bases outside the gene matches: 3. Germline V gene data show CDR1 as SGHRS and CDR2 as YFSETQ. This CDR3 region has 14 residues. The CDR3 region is CASSLATGTYGYTF. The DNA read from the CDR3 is TGCGCCAGCAGCTTGGCGACAGGGACCTATGGC.